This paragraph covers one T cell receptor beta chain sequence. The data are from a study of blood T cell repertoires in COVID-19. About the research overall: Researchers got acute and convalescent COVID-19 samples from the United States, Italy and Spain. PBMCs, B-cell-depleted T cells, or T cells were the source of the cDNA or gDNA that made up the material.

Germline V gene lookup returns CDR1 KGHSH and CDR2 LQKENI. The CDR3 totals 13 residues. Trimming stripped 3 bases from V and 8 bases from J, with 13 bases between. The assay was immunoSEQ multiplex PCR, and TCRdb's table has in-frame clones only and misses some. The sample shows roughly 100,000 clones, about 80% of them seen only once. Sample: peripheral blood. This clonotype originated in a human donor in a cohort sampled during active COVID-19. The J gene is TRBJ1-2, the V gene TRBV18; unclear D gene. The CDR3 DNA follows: TGTGCCAGCTCACCGAACGGCCGCGGGGGCTACACCTTC. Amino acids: CASSPNGRGGYTF.